This TCR beta chain stems from a study of blood T cell repertoires in COVID-19. Some clones are missing from TCRdb's copy, which holds only in-frame ones; the method was immunoSEQ multiplex PCR. The sample yields some 180,000 clones, 60% to 85% seen once. Germline lookup yields CDR1 SQVTM and CDR2 ANQGSEA. With 6 bases clipped from V and 5 bases from J, the junction kept 15 bases outside the gene matches. The CDR3 runs to 16 residues. The chain uses TRBV29-1 and TRBJ2-3, with 9 bases fitting TRBD2. The sequence was obtained from a woman aged 50 to 65 with active or convalescent COVID-19. The material sequenced was peripheral blood. In DNA form, the CDR3 reads TGCAGCGTGCGCCTCACTGGCGGGAGGGTTGGAGATACGCAGTATTTT. Its translation: CSVRLTGGRVGDTQYF.